A selection of T cell receptor beta chains follows, all from one sample in a study of blood T cell repertoires in COVID-19. Clones were sequenced by immunoSEQ multiplex PCR, and TCRdb holds only the in-frame ones, with some missing. The sample includes approximately 180,000 clones, 85% to 90% of them seen just once. Sequencing used peripheral blood. The receptor source for this set is a person between 70 and 80 years old with COVID-19, enrolled during active disease. Each CDR3 is given with its conserved first and last residue. The D gene is left open where the match is weak. Clone size is given for some rows only: seen once, a few or many times, or a class if the clone is expanded.

j_gene	d_gene	abundance	v_gene	CDR3nt	CDR3aa
TRBJ1-2	-	-	TRBV12-3/TRBV12-4	TGTGCCAGCAGTTTTCGGATCGGGTATGGCTACACCTTC	CASSFRIGYGYTF
TRBJ2-6	-	few	TRBV6-6	TGTGCCAGCAGTCCTAGAGAAGCCAACGTCCTGACTTTC	CASSPREANVLTF
TRBJ2-2	TRBD2	-	TRBV5-1	TGCGCCAGCAGCTTGGGGACTAGCACCGGGGAGCTGTTTTTT	CASSLGTSTGELFF
TRBJ1-5	TRBD1	-	TRBV28	TGTGCCAGCAAAGTACAGGGGAATCAGCCCCAGCATTTT	CASKVQGNQPQHF
TRBJ2-5	TRBD2	-	TRBV6-5	TGTGCCAGCAGCCGACTAGCGGGGGTCCAAGAGACCCAGTACTTC	CASSRLAGVQETQYF
TRBJ1-2	TRBD1	-	TRBV5-1	TGCGCCAGCAGCTTACAGGGGGCCGGCTATGGCTACACCTTC	CASSLQGAGYGYTF
TRBJ2-3	-	-	TRBV11-1	TGTGCCAGCAGTCGGAGATCGAATTCAGCAGATACGCAGTATTTT	CASSRRSNSADTQYF
TRBJ2-1	TRBD1	-	TRBV7-3	TGTGCCAGCAGCTTGGGACAGGGTTCGTACAATGAGCAGTTCTTC	CASSLGQGSYNEQFF
TRBJ2-4	-	-	TRBV4-1	TGCGCCAGCAGCCAAGATCCAAATCAGGGATGGTCTTTTCAGTACTTC	CASSQDPNQGWSFQYF
TRBJ2-7	-	-	TRBV6-1	TGTGCCAGCAGTGACCCCAAAGGACGGGACAAGACCTACGAGCAGTACTTC	CASSDPKGRDKTYEQYF
TRBJ2-2	TRBD2	-	TRBV7-3	TGTGCCAGCAGGCGGACTAGCGGGAACACCGGGGAGCTGTTTTTT	CASRRTSGNTGELFF
TRBJ1-2	-	-	TRBV19	TGTGCCAGTAGTACCCCTTCTATGTCCGCCTACACCTTC	CASSTPSMSAYTF
TRBJ2-2	-	few	TRBV28	TGTGCCAGCAGGGAGGACTATTGGACCGGGGAGCTGTTTTTT	CASREDYWTGELFF
TRBJ1-6	TRBD1	-	TRBV3-1/TRBV3-2	TGTGCCAGCAGCCATGACTCCGGGACAGGGAATTCACCCCTCCACTTT	CASSHDSGTGNSPLHF
TRBJ2-5	TRBD2	-	TRBV11-3	TGTGCCAGCAGCTCCGGACTAGCGGGAGAGACCCAGTACTTC	CASSSGLAGETQYF
TRBJ1-2	-	-	TRBV29-1	TGCAGCGTTGAACGGGGCTATGGCTACACCTTC	CSVERGYGYTF
TRBJ1-3	-	once	TRBV3-1/TRBV3-2	TGTGCCAGCAGCCAACCTATTGGAAACACCATATATTTT	CASSQPIGNTIYF
TRBJ1-5	-	-	TRBV6-5	TGTGCCAGCAGTTATGAAGGGAGTCAGCCCCAGCATTTT	CASSYEGSQPQHF
TRBJ2-1	-	-	TRBV19	TGTGCCAGTAGTAAACTATACAATGAGCAGTTCTTC	CASSKLYNEQFF
TRBJ2-3	-	-	TRBV24-1	TGTGCCACCGCAGGGTCGGGTACAGATACGCAGTATTTT	CATAGSGTDTQYF
TRBJ2-7	TRBD1	-	TRBV28	TGTGCCAGCAGTCCACGGACAGGGAGAGGCGAGCAGTACTTC	CASSPRTGRGEQYF
TRBJ1-2	TRBD1	-	TRBV4-3	TGCGCCAGCAGTCGACTACTTCAGGGGGCTGATGGCTACACCTTC	CASSRLLQGADGYTF
TRBJ2-5	TRBD2	-	TRBV5-4	TGTGCCAGCAGTCCCCGCGGGCGGGGGGGCGGAGAGACCCAGTACTTC	CASSPRGRGGGETQYF
TRBJ2-3	-	-	TRBV7-2	TGTGCCAGCAGCTCGGACTCCTACACAGATACGCAGTATTTT	CASSSDSYTDTQYF
TRBJ1-5	-	-	TRBV6-5	TGTGCCAGCACGGCTGTCGGGAACGGTCAGCCCCAGCATTTT	CASTAVGNGQPQHF
TRBJ1-6	-	-	TRBV19	TGTGCCAGTAGTACACAGAGCTGGGATTCACCCCTCCACTTT	CASSTQSWDSPLHF
TRBJ1-2	TRBD1	-	TRBV7-8	TGTGCCAGCAGCTTAGCCGCACAGGGGTACTATGGCTACACCTTC	CASSLAAQGYYGYTF
TRBJ1-1	TRBD1	-	TRBV5-1	TGCGCCAGCAGTGAGACAGGGAGGAACACTGAAGCTTTCTTT	CASSETGRNTEAFF